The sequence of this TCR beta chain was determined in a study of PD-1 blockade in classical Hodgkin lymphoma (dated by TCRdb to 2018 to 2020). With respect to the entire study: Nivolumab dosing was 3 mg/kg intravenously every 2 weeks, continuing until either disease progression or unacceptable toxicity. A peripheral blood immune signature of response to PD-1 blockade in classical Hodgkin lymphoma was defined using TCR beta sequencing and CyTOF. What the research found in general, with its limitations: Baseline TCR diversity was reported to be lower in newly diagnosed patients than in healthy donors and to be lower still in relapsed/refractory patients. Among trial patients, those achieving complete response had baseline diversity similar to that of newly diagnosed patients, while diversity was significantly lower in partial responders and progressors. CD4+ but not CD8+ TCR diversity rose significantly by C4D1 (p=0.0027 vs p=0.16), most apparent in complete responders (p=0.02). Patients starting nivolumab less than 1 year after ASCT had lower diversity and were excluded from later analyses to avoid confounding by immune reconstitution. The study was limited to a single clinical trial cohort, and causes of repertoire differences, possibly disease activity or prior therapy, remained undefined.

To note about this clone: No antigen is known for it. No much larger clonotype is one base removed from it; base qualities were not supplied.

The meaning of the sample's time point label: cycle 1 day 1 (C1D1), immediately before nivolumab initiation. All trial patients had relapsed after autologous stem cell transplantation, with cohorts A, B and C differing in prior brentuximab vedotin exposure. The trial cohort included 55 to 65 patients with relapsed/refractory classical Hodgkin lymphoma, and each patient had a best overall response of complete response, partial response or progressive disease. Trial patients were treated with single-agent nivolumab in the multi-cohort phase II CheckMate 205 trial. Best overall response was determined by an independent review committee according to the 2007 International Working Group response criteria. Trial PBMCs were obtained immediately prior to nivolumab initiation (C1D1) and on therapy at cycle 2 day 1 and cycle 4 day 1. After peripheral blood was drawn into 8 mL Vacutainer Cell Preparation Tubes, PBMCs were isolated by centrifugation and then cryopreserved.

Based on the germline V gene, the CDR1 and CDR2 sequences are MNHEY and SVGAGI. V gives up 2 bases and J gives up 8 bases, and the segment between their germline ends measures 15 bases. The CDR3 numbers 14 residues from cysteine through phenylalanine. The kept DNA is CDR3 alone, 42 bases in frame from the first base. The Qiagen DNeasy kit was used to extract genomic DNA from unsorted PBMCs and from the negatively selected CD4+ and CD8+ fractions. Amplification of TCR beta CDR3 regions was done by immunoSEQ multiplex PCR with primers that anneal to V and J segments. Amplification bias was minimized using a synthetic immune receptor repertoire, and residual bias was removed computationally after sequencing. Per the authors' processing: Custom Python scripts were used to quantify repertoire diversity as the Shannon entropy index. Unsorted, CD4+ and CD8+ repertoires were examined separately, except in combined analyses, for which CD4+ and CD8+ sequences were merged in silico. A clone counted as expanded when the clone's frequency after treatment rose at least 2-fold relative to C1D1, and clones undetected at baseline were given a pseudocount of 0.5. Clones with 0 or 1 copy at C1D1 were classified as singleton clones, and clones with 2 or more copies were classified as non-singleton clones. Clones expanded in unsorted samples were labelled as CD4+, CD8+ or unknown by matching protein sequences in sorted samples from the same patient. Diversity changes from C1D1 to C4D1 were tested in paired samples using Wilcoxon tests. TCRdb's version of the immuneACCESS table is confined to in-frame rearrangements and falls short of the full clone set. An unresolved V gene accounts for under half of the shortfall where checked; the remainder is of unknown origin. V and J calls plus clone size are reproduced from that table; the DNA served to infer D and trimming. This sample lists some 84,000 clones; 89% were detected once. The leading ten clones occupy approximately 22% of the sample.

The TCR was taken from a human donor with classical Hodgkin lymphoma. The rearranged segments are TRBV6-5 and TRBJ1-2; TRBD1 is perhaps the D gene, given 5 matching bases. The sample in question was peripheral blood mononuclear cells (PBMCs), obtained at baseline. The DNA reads TGTGCCAGCAGTTACGCGGTGGGGGTTGAAGGCTACACCTTC. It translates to CASSYAVGVEGYTF.